This TCR beta chain was sequenced during a study of shared T cell receptors in the human thymus. Germline assignment: CDR1 SGHDN and CDR2 FVKESK. Trimming cost V 3 bases and J 4 bases, with 15 bases left between them. CDR3 size: 15 residues. Sequencing was performed with immunoSEQ multiplex PCR; in TCRdb, only in-frame clones are kept and a portion is missing. The data hold 720,000 or so clones, with approximately 83% observed a single time. This sample was also put to use in a study of human thymus T cells. From that second work: Corrective heart surgery yielded resections, and these provided the thymus tissue. Apparent skewing of V and J gene usage characterized both thymic and blood repertoires.

The receptor comes from a girl under three years old with a congenital heart defect. The V and J genes are TRBV14 and TRBJ1-1, with D possibly TRBD1 on 5 matching bases. Material for sequencing was thymocytes. CDR3 nucleotides: TGTGCCAGCAGCCAGACGGGACTGCGGGGCACTGAAGCTTTCTTT. It specifies CASSQTGLRGTEAFF.